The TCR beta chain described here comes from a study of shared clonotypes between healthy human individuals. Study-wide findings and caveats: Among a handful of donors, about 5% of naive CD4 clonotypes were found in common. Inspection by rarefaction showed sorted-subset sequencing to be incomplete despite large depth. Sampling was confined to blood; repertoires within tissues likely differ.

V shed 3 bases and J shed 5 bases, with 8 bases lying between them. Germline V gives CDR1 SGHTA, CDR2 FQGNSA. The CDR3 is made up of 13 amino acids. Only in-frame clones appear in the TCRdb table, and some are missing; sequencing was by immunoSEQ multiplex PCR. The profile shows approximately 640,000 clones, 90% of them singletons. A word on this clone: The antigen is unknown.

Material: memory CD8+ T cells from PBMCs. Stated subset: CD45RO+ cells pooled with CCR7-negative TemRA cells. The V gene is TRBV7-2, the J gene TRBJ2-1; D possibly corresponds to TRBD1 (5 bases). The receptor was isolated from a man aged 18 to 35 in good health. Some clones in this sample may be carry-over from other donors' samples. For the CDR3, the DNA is TGTGCCAGCAGCTTCCCGACAGACAATGAGCAGTTCTTC. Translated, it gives CASSFPTDNEQFF.